The TCR beta chain described here comes from a study of T-cell reconstitution after alpha-beta-depleted transplantation in children. Construction of the TCRbeta library involved unique molecular identifiers. Using its own MiXCR run on the PCR reads, TCRdb lists one record per CDR3 protein. This table has about 610,000 distinct CDR3 sequences, roughly 10% appearing once. The CDR3 runs 13 residues. CDR1 and CDR2 from the germline V gene are SEHNR and FQNEAQ (reference sequence). V was cut by 5 bases and J by 4 bases, with 11 bases left in between. This clonotype occurred many times. The sample in question was PBMCs from the stem cell graft donor, obtained from the stem cell graft. The sequence was obtained from a human donor who donated a stem cell graft to a child with acute myeloid leukemia. The chain is built from TRBV7-9 and TRBJ2-5, with D uncertain. CDR3 sequence (DNA): TGTGCCAGCAGCCTCGGATCAACAGAGACCCAGTACTTC. It translates to CASSLGSTETQYF.